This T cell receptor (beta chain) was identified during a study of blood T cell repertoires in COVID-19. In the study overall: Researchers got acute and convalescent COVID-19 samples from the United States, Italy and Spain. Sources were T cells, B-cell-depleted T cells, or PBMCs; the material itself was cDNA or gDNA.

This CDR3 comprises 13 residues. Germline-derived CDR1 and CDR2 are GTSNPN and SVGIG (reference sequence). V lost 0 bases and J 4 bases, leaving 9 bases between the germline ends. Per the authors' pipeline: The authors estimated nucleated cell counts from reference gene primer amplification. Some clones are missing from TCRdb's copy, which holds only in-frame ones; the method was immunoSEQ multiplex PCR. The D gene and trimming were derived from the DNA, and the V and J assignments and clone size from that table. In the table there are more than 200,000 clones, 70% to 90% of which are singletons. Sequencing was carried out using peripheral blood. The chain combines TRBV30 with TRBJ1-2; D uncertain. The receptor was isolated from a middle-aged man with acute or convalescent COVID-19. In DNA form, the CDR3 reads TGTGCCTGGAGTGTAGGAGTCCCCTATGGCTACACCTTC. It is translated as CAWSVGVPYGYTF.